Below, one T cell receptor (beta chain) is given with its context. These data come from a study of blood T cell repertoires in COVID-19. Clones were read by immunoSEQ multiplex PCR, and TCRdb kept only the in-frame ones, dropping some. Of about 180,000 clones detected, roughly 87% appear once; the ten largest clones hold under 3%. This CDR3 has 16 amino acids. Germline CDR1 SGHTA, CDR2 FQGNSA. J was trimmed by 3 bases and V by 8 bases; bases with no gene match: 10. V gene TRBV7-2 combines with J gene TRBJ2-3, with TRBD2 identical over 11 bases. The sample comprised PBMCs or T cells enriched from blood (not recorded which). The sequence was obtained from a woman aged 40 to 49 with acute COVID-19. The CDR3 region is CASGIGPSGRTDTQYF. The CDR3 nucleotides read TGTGCCAGCGGAATAGGCCCTAGCGGGAGGACAGATACGCAGTATTTT.